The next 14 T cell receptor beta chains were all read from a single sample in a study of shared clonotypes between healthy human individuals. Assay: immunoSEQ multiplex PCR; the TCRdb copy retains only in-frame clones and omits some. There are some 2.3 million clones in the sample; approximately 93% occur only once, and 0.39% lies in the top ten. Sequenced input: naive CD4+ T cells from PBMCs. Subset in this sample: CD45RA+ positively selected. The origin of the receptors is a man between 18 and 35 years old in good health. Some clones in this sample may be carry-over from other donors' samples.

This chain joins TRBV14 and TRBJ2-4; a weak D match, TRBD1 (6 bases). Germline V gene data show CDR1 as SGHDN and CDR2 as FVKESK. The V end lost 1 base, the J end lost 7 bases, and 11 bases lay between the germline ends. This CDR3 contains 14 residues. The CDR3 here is CASSQVGAGNIQYF. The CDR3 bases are TGTGCCAGCAGCCAAGTGGGGGCAGGGAACATTCAGTACTTC.

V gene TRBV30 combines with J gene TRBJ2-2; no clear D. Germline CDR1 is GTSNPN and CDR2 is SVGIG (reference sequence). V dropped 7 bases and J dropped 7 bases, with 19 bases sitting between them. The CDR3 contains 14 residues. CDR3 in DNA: TGTGCCTACCGGATGATAGGGAACTACGGGGAGCTGTTTTTT. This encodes CAYRMIGNYGELFF.

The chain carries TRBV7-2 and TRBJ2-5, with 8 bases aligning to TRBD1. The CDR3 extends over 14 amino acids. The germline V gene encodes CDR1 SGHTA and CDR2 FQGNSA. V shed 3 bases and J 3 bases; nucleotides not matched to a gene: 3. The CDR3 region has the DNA TGTGCCAGCAGCTTGGAGACAGGGGAAGAGACCCAGTACTTC. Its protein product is CASSLETGEETQYF.

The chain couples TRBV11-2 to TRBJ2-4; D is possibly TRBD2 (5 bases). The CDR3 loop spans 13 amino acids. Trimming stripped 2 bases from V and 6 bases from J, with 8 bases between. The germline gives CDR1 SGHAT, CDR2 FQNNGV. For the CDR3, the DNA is TGTGCCAGCAGCTTACGGGATTTAAACATTCAGTACTTC. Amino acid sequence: CASSLRDLNIQYF.

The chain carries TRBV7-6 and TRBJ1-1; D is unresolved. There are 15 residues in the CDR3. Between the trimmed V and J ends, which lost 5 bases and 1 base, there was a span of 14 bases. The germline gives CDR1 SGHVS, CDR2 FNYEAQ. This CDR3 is CASSGSAGTNTEAFF. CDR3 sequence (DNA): TGTGCCAGCAGCGGGAGTGCGGGCACGAACACTGAAGCTTTCTTT.

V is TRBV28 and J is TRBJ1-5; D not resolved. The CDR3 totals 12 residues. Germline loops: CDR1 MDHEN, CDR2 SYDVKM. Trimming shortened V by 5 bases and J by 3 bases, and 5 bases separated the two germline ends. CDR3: CASSQDNQPQHF. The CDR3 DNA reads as TGTGCCAGCAGTCAGGACAATCAGCCCCAGCATTTT.

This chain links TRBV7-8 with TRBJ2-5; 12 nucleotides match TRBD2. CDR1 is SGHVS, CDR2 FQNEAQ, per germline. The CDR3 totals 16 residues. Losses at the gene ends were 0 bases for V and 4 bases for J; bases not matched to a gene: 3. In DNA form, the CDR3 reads TGTGCCAGCAGCTTAGCCCTAGCGGGAGGGCGAGAGACCCAGTACTTC. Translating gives CASSLALAGGRETQYF.

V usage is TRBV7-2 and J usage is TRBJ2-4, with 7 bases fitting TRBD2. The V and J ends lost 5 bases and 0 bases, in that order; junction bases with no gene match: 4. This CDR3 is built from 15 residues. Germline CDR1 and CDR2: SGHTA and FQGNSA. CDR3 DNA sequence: TGTGCCAGCAGCCACAGCGGGGTAGCCAAAAACATTCAGTACTTC. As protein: CASSHSGVAKNIQYF.

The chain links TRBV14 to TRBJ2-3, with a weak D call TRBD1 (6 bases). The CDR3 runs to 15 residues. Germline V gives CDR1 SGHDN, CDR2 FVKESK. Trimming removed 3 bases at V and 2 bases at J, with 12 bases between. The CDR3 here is CASSHGTTHTDTQYF. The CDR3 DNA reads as TGTGCCAGCAGCCACGGGACAACCCACACAGATACGCAGTATTTT.

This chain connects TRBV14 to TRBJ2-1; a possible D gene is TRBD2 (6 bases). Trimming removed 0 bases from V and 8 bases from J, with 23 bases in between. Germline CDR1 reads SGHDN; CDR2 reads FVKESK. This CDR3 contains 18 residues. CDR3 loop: CASSQERASATSGDEQFF. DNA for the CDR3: TGTGCCAGCAGCCAAGAGAGGGCTAGCGCCACGAGTGGCGATGAGCAGTTCTTC.

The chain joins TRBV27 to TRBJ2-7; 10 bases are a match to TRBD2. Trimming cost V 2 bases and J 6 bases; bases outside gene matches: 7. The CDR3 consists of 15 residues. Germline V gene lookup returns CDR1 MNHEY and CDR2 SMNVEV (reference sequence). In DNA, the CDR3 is TGTGCCAGCAGTTTAGGGCTAGCGGGAGTTTTCGAGCAGTACTTC. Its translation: CASSLGLAGVFEQYF.

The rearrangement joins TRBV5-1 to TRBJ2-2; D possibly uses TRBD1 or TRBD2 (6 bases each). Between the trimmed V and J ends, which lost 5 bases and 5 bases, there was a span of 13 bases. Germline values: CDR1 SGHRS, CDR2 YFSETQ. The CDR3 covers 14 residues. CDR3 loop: CASREGGGTGELFF. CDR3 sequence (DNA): TGCGCCAGCAGAGAGGGGGGAGGTACCGGGGAGCTGTTTTTT.

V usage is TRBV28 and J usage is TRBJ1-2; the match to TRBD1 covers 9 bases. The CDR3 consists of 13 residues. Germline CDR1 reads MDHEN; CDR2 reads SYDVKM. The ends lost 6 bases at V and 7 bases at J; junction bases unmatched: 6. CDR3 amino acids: CASRGTGRGGYTF. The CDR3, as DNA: TGTGCCAGCAGGGGGACAGGGAGGGGTGGCTACACCTTC.

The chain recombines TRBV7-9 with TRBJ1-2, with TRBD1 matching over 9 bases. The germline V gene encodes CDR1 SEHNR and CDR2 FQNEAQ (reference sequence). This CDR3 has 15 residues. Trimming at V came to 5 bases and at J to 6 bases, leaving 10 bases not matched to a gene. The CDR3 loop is CASSEWDREHNGYTF. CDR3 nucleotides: TGTGCCAGCAGCGAATGGGACAGGGAACATAATGGCTACACCTTC.